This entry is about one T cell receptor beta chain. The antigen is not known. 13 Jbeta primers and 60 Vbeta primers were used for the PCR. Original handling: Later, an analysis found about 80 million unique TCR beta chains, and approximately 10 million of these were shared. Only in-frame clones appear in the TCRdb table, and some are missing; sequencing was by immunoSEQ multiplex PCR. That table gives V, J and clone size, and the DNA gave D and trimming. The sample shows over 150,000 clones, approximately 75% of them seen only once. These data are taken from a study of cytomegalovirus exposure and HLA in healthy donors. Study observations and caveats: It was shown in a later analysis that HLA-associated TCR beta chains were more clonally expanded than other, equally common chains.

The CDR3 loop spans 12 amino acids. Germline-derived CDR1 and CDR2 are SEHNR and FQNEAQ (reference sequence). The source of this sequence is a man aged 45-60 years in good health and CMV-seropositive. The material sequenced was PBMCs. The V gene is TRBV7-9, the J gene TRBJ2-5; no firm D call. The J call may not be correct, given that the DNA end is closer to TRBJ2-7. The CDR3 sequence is CASSSEYYEQYF. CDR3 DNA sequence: TGTGCCAGCAGCTCCGAATACTACGAGCAGTACTTC.